This T cell receptor (beta chain) comes out of a study of cytomegalovirus exposure and HLA in healthy donors. Findings and caveats of the study: Specificity of three CMV-associated chains for CMV antigens was verified in vitro. When analyzed later, the rates of TCR association showed variation by HLA locus, with DRB1 the most and HLA-C the fewest. The study carried out a later analysis of TCR beta sequences. It associated 15,000 to 20,000 of them with specific HLA alleles at a false discovery rate of 0.05.

Use of 60 Vbeta and 13 Jbeta primers characterized the PCR. Clones were sequenced by immunoSEQ multiplex PCR, and TCRdb holds only the in-frame ones, with some missing. The profile covers about 260,000 clones, with 80% to 90% appearing a single time and about 2% taken by the ten largest. Comments on this clone: The target antigen is unknown.

Germline-derived CDR1 and CDR2 are GTSNPN and SVGIG (reference sequence). The CDR3 covers 13 residues. Trimming took 4 bases from V and 8 from J, leaving 14 bases between them. The V gene is TRBV30, the J gene TRBJ1-4; D is possibly TRBD1 (5 bases). Sequencing input: PBMCs. This clonotype was obtained from a woman in her thirties or forties in good health and CMV-seropositive. This chain's CDR3 is CAWKTVNGEKLFF. CDR3 nucleotides: TGTGCCTGGAAGACAGTCAATGGCGAAAAACTGTTTTTT.